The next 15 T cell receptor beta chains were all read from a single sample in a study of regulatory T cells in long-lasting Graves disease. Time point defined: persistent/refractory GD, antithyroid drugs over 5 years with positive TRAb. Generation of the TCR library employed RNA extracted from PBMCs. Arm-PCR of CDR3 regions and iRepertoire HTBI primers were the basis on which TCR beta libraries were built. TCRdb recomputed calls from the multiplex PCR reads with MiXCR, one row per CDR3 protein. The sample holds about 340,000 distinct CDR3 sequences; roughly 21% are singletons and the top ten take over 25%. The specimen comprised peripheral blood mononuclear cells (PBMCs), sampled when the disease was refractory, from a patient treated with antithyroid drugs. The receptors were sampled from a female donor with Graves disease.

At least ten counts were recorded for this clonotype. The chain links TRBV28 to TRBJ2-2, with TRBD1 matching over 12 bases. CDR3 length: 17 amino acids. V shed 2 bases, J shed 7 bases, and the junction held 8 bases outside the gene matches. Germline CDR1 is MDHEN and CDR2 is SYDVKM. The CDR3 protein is CASSLVMRDRGRGELFF. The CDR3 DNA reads TGTGCCAGCAGTTTAGTTATGCGGGACAGGGGGCGCGGGGAGCTGTTTTTT.

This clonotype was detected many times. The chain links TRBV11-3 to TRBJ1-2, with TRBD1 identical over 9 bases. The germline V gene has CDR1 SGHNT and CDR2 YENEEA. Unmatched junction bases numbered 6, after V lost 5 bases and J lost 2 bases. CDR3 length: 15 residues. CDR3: CASSLYGTGNYGYTF. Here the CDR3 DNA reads TGTGCCAGCAGCCTATACGGGACAGGGAACTATGGCTACACCTTC.

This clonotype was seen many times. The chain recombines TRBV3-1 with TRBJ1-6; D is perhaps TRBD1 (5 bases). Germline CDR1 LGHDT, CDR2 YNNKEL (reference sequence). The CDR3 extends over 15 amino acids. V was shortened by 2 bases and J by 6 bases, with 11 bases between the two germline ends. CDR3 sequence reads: CASSQWDVFNSPLHF. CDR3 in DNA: TGTGCCAGCAGCCAATGGGACGTTTTTAATTCACCCCTCCACTTT.

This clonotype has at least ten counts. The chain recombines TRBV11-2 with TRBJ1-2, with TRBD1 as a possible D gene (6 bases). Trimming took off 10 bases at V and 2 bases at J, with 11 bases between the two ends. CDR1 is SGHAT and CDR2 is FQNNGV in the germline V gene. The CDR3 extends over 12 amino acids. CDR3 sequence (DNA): TGTGCCACGCGCGACAGGAACTATGGCTACACCTTC. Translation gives CATRDRNYGYTF.

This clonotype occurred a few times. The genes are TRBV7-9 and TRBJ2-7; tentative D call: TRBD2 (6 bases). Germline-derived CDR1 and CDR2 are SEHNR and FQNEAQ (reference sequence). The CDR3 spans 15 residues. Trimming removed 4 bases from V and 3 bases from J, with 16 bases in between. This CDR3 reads CASSSFSGLSYEQYF. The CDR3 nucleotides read TGTGCCAGCAGCTCGTTCTCGGGACTGAGCTACGAGCAGTACTTC. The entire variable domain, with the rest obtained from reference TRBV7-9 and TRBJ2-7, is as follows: DTGVSQNPRHKITKRGQNVTFRCDPISEHNRLYWYRQTLGQGPEFLTYFQNEAQLEKSRLLSDRFSAERPKGSFSTLEIQRTEQGDSAMYLCASSSFSGLSYEQYFGPGTRLTVT.

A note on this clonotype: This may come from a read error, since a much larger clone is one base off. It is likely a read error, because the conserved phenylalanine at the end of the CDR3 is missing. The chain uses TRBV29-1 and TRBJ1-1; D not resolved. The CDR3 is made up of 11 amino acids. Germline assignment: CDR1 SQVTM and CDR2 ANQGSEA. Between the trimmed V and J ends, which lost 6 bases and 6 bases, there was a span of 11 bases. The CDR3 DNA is TGCAGCGTGGCAACACGGCCTGAAGCTTTCTCT. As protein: CSVATRPEAFS.

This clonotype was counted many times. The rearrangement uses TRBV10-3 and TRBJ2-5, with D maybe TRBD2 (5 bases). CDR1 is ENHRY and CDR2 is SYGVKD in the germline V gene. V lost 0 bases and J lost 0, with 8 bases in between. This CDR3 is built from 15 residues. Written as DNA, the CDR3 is TGTGCCATCAGTGAGTCGGGCGGGTACCAAGAGACCCAGTACTTC. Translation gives CAISESGGYQETQYF.

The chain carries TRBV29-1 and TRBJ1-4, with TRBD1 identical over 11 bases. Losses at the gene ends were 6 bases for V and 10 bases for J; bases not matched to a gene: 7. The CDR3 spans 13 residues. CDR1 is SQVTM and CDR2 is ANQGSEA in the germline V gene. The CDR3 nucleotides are TGCAGCGTGGACAGGGGGCGGGGAGGAAAACTGTTTTTT. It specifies CSVDRGRGGKLFF. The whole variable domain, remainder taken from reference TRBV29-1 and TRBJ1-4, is SAVISQKPSRDICQRGTSLTIQCQVDSQVTMMFWYRQQPGQSLTLIATANQGSEATYESGFVIDKFPISRPNLTFSTLTVSNMSPEDSSIYLCSVDRGRGGKLFFGSGTQLSVL.

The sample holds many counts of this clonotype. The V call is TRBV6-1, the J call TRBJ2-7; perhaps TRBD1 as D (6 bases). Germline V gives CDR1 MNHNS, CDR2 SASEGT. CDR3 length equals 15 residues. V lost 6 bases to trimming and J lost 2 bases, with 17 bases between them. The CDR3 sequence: CASSTGWDKTYEQYF. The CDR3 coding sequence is TGTGCCAGCAGCACCGGGTGGGACAAGACCTACGAGCAGTACTTC.

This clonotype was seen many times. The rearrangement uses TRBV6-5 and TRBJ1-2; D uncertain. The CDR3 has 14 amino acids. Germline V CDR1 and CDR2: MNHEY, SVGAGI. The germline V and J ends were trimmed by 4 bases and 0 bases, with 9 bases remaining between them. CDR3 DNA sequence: TGTGCCAGCAGTTTTGGTGGAACTAACTATGGCTACACCTTC. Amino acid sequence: CASSFGGTNYGYTF.

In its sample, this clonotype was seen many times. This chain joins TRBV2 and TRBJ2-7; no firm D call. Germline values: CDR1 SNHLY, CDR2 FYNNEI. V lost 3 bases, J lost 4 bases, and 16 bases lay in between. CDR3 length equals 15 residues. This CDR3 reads CASSDGHGPAYEQYF. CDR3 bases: TGTGCCAGCAGTGATGGTCACGGACCGGCTTACGAGCAGTACTTC.

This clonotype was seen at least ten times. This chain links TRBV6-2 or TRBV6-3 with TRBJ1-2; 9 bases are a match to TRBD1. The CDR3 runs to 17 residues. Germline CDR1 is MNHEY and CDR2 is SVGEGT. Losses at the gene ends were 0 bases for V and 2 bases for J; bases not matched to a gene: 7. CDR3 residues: CASSYSMATGGNYGYTF. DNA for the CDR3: TGTGCCAGCAGTTACTCGATGGCGACAGGGGGAAACTATGGCTACACCTTC.

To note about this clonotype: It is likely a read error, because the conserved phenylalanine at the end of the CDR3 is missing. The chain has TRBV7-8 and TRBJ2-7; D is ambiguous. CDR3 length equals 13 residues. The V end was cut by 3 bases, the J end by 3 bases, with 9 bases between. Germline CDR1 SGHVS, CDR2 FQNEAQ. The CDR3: CASSLGPNYEQYL. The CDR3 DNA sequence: TGTGCCAGCAGCTTGGGTCCGAACTACGAGCAGTACCTC.

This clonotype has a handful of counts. The DNA for the CDR3 is TGTGCCAGCAGAGGCGGGACAGGTTCTGACACCGGGGAGCTGTTTTTT. Translation: CASRGGTGSDTGELFF. The chain combines TRBV9 with TRBJ2-2, with 8 bases fitting TRBD1. Germline CDR1 SGDLS, CDR2 YYNGEE. The CDR3 consists of 16 residues. V gave up 5 bases and J gave up 3 bases; unmatched junction bases: 9.

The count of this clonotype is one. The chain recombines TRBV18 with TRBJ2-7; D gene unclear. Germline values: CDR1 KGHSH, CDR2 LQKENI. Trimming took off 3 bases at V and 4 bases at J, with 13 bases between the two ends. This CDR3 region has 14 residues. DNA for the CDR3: TGTGCCAGCTCACCCTTAGCCGGTTTTTACGAGCAGTACTTC. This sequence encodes CASSPLAGFYEQYF.